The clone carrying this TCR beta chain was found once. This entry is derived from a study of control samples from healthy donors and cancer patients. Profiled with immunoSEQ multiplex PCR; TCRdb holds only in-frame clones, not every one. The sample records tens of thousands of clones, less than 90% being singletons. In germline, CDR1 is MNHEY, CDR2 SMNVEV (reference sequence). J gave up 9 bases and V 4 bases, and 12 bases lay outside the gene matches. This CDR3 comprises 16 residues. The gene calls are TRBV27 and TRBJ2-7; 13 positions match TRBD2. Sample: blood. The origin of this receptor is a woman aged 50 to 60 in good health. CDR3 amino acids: CASSSTSGRQRQGQYF. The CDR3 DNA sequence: TGTGCCAGCAGTTCGACTAGCGGGAGGCAAAGACAAGGGCAGTACTTC.